These 2 T cell receptor beta chains share one sample of origin, sequenced in a study of CD4 and CD8 cells across lung adenocarcinoma regions. TCRdb reprocessed the PCR reads via MiXCR and lists one record per CDR3 protein. The repertoire holds 12,000 or so distinct CDR3 sequences, with approximately 49% as singletons. The sequenced sample was CD8+ T cells from the center of a lung tumor. The receptors stem from a female donor with lung adenocarcinoma. The CD4 and CD8 labels of this study may be unreliable.

This clonotype has just a few counts. The J gene is TRBJ2-1, the V gene TRBV10-2, with TRBD1 matching 7 bases. The DNA end favors TRBJ2-7, so the J call may be wrong. The CDR3 totals 14 residues. Germline V gene lookup returns CDR1 WSHSY and CDR2 SAAADI. CDR3 DNA sequence: TGCGCCAGCAGCACCTCCGGGACAGCCTACGAGCAGTACTTC. Translation gives CASSTSGTAYEQYF.

The V call is TRBV6-1, the J call TRBJ2-1; D is ambiguous. Germline CDR1 MNHNS, CDR2 SASEGT. The CDR3 is 13 residues long. V was clipped by 8 bases and J by 7 bases, with 15 bases between them. CDR3 bases: TGTGCCAGCCGGCAGGCAAGTGGGAATGAGCAGTTCTTC. The encoded protein is CASRQASGNEQFF.